Described below is a single T cell receptor (beta chain) sequence and its context. The sample originates from a study of T cell responses to AZD1222 COVID-19 vaccine. CDR3 size: 14 residues. Germline values: CDR1 SNHLY, CDR2 FYNNEI. Trimming removed 7 bases from V and 0 bases from J, with 12 bases in between. Method: immunoSEQ multiplex PCR; TCRdb's copy keeps in-frame clones and lacks some. The data hold about 48,000 clones, with about 89% observed a single time. The sample in question was peripheral blood, obtained 28 days after the second AZD1222 dose. This chain uses TRBV2 with TRBJ1-2; D ambiguous. The origin of this receptor is an adult who received the AZD1222 COVID-19 vaccine. The CDR3 here is CASTNGRANYGYTF. The CDR3 coding sequence is TGTGCCAGCACTAATGGGAGAGCTAACTATGGCTACACCTTC.